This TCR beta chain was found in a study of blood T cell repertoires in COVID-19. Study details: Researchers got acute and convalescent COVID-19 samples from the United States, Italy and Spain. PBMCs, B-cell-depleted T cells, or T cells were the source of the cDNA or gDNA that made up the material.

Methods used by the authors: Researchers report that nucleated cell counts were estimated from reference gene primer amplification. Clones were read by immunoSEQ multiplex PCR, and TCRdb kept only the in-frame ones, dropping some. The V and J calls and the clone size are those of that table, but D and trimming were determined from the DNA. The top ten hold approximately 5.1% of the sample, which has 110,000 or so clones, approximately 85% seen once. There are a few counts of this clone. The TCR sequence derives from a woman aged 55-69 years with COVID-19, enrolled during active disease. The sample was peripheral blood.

CDR3 sequence (DNA): TGCGCCAGCAGTAGGACAGGGGCGTCGAACACTGAAGCTTTCTTT. This sequence encodes CASSRTGASNTEAFF. V gene TRBV5-1 combines with J gene TRBJ1-1, with 9 bases lining up with TRBD1. The ends lost 5 bases at V and 1 base at J; junction bases unmatched: 6. The length of the CDR3 is 15 residues. Germline CDR1 SGHRS, CDR2 YFSETQ.